This TCR beta chain originates from a study of cytomegalovirus exposure and HLA in healthy donors (dated by TCRdb to about 2017). Study-level background: According to an earlier analysis of a few hundred of the donors, 200 million or so T cells yielded roughly 110 million unique TCR beta sequences and more than 250 Gb of sequence data. An early release covering roughly 640 HLA-typed donors comprised 300 to 350 gigabases of sequencing data and approximately 80 million unique TCR sequences. Among approximately 370 genotyped donors of the cohort, an average of approximately 200,000 unique TCR beta nucleotide sequences was sequenced per donor, of which about 19% were non-productive. In a later analysis, previously published TCR beta repertoires from 550 to 750 donors were re-analyzed and high-resolution HLA genotyping was added so that TCR occurrence patterns could be studied. To decide whether each TCR beta V gene segment behaved as functional or pseudogenic, an earlier analysis of some 540 of the donors relied on high-throughput TCR beta sequencing. The study profiled the T cell repertoires of about 640 subjects by immunosequencing and related them to cytomegalovirus serostatus. Among the roughly 370 genotyped donors, about 85% belonged to the genetic ancestry cluster associated with self-reported Caucasian donors. HLA typing included class I and class II loci at four-digit resolution. In addition to the first cohort of about 650 subjects, a separate validation cohort of approximately 110 different subjects was used. In a later genetic analysis, genome-wide SNP genotypes for about three fifths of the roughly 670 donors were used, and that subset was treated as a discovery cohort. Several DR-DQ haplotypes were handled as single units for association and clustering, since linkage in the cohort was strong. The study combined high-throughput TCR immunosequencing, statistical association of individual TCRs with disease status, and machine learning to predict cytomegalovirus infection status. Every repertoire in the discovery cohort had been generated on one and the same sequencing platform. Rather than drawing on any new phenotypic data, the later analysis identified candidate immune exposures from TCR beta sequences and the way those sequences occurred across donors. The study aimed to test whether cataloging public T cell receptors could reveal signatures of past pathogen exposure. Donor age, sex, ethnicity and CMV serostatus were compiled together with the repertoire data. Typing coverage varied by locus: about 620-630 donors for A, B, C, DRB1 and DQB1; under 550 for DQA1; some 610 for DPA1; under 490 for DPB1. Broad study findings and their caveats: In a later genetic analysis, a missense DCLRE1C variant was associated with V-gene and J-gene trimming of TCR beta chains, and the association was replicated in an independent cohort. Most TCR sequences were observed very rarely across donors, whereas some public TCRs were present in many individuals. A group of highly shared sequence variants was considered likely to be a technical artifact of the sequencing pipeline. In a later analysis, the rate of TCR association differed among HLA loci, with DRB1 alleles having the most associated TCRs and HLA-C alleles having the fewest. When HLA alleles, especially DR and DQ, strongly co-occurred, attributing TCR associations to individual alleles was difficult. A few of the identified cytomegalovirus-associated TCR beta chains were confirmed in vitro to be specific for cytomegalovirus antigens. Broadly in line with IMGT annotations, most TCR beta V segments showed up in productive rearrangements about 87% or about 30% of the time in an earlier analysis of several hundred of the donors. Correlated functional status among segregating V segments might be attributable to linkage disequilibrium, but an unknown experimental factor could not be ruled out. According to a later analysis, most CMV-associated TCR beta chains appeared to be HLA-restricted, and the HLA associations seemed to be driven largely by CMV exposure. Because HLA typing was unavailable for some donors at each locus, only the typed subset was used in association tests. The presence/absence analyses assumed that sequencing depth was roughly uniform across donors, and that assumption may not be true. Only TCR beta chains were sequenced in this cohort, and the absence of alpha or paired-chain data limited detectable features. The only immune exposure information available for the cohort was CMV serostatus. In a later analysis, HLA-associated TCR beta chains showed more clonal expansion and lower generation probabilities than non-associated chains that were equally common. According to a later genetic analysis, donors in an Asian-associated ancestry cluster had fewer N-insertions in productive TCRs than the approximately 650-donor mean. Because the 87-base-pair reads could not distinguish some IMGT-functional V segments, including TRBV6-2 and TRBV6-3, those segments were excluded. The authors suggested that the approach could potentially be extended to other disease states and immunological phenotypes. In the study, approximately 150 TCR beta chains were listed as associated with cytomegalovirus. In both the original and validation cohorts, the classifier was reported to diagnose cytomegalovirus status with high specificity and sensitivity. A further reported finding was that TCR beta sequences accurately predicted the HLA-A and HLA-B alleles for most subjects in the first cohort. Over 15 rarely observed V segments, including chromosome 9 orphons, were excluded from the earlier analysis of several hundred of the donors because counts were too low. A later analysis reported that several top co-occurrence clusters appeared linked to parvovirus B19, influenza, CMV and Epstein-Barr virus. Specific HLA alleles were associated with 15,000 to 20,000 TCR beta sequences at a false discovery rate of 0.05 in a later analysis.

The library was built by means of the immunoSEQ multiplex PCR assay. For the multiplex PCR, a mixture combining 60 forward primers for TCR Vbeta segments and 13 reverse primers for TCR Jbeta segments was used. A multiplex PCR assay on genomic DNA amplified the CDR3 region of rearranged TCR beta genes. Amplified TCR beta libraries were sequenced as 87-base-pair reads on the Illumina HiSeq System. In the authors' own workflow: A later analysis tallied around 80 million unique TCR beta chains across the 600 to 700 repertoires, and some 12 million of those chains were shared by two or more donors. Raw reads were error-corrected and collapsed into unique sequences with a nearest-neighbor algorithm that merged closely related sequences to remove PCR and sequencing errors. V, D and J gene segments were assigned by aligning CDR3 sequences to IMGT reference sequences. Each retained sequence needed at least a six-nucleotide match to both a V gene segment and a J gene segment. A rearrangement was called productive if the CDR3 had no stop codons and remained in frame with V and J, and every other rearrangement was called non-productive. CDR3 was defined according to IMGT convention as the region running from the second conserved V-encoded cysteine to the conserved J-encoded phenylalanine. The earlier analysis of approximately 590 of the donors excluded any sequence lacking an unambiguous match to a single V gene segment. An earlier analysis of just under 600 of the donors called V segments functional above 56.7% productive rearrangements and segregating when the between-donor standard deviation exceeded 5%. A statistical classification framework was built to diagnose cytomegalovirus status from the catalog of TCR beta chain sequences. In a later analysis, TCR nucleotide sequences were compared against IMGT/GENE-DB human TR gene sequences so that V and J genes could be assigned. The TCRdist pipeline was used in a later analysis to assign CDR3 sequences and most-parsimonious VDJ recombination scenarios. In a later analysis, every TCR beta chain was defined by the combination of its CDR3 amino acid sequence and its V-gene family, and reads without a unique V-gene family were dropped. As a way to deal with suspected cross-contamination and a sequencing artifact, a later analysis dropped 592 nucleotide sequences that were highly shared and had low generation probability. For each public chain, a later analysis derived a clonal expansion index from normalized ranks of inferred template counts within each repertoire. Generation probabilities in a later analysis came from a VDJ recombination model fitted to out-of-frame rearrangements, and those results were checked against IGoR. In a later analysis, hypergeometric tests were used to score TCR-TCR, TCR-HLA and TCR-CMV co-occurrence, with a repertoire-size bias correction applied to TCR pairs. A later analysis estimated false discovery rates by permuting HLA or CMV assignments 20 times. In a later analysis, co-occurring TCRs were grouped using DBSCAN, and TCRdist sequence similarity was added for clustering within HLA-allele-positive subsets. Repertoires with fewer than 30,000 or more than 120,000 public chains, plus five repertoires with anomalous nucleotide sharing, were excluded from co-occurrence clustering. TCRdb's version of the immuneACCESS table is confined to in-frame rearrangements and falls short of the full clone set. An unresolved V gene accounts for under half of the shortfall where checked; the remainder is of unknown origin. D and trimming were read from the DNA, whereas the V and J calls and clone size are those reported in that table. The sample table holds tens of thousands of clones, of which 10% were seen once. More than 20% of the sample belongs to the ten largest clones.

This clone was counted many times. Its antigen is unknown. Base qualities are not at hand, and no much larger clone is one base apart. In total, more than 500 healthy bone marrow donors made up the cohort. At the time of sampling, all cohort members were nominally healthy, though unrecorded immune exposures were likely present. The donor tested CMV seropositive and was one of the 289 seropositive cohort members. A peripheral blood sample was provided by each donor, and peripheral blood mononuclear cells were used for TCR beta sequencing. Genomic DNA extraction from the blood cell samples was performed with the Qiagen DNeasy Blood Extraction Kit. The junction shows trimming of 0 bases on V and 5 bases on J, and the gene matches do not reach 6 bases of it. CDR3 length: 14 amino acids, cysteine to phenylalanine. Just CDR3 DNA is preserved here, 42 bases in frame from base 1. CDR1 and CDR2, looked up from the germline V gene (reference sequence), are GTSNPN and SVGIG.

Sequencing input: PBMCs. The V gene is TRBV30 and the J gene is TRBJ2-5; 7 bases in between match TRBD2. The TCR comes from a man aged 55-75 years in good health and CMV-seropositive. For the CDR3, the sequence is CAWSVWGGAETQYF. The nucleotide sequence reads TGTGCCTGGAGTGTATGGGGGGGAGCGGAGACCCAGTACTTC. This CDR3, with the reference TRBV30 and TRBJ2-5 proteins standing in past its ends, gives the full variable domain SQTIHQWPATLVQPVGSPLSLECTVEGTSNPNLYWYRQAAGRGLQLLFYSVGIGQISSEVPQNLSASRPQDRQFILSSKKLLLSDSGFYLCAWSVWGGAETQYFGPGTRLLVL.